This TCR beta chain was observed in a study of cytomegalovirus exposure and HLA in healthy donors. Points from the study as a whole: Testing in vitro showed a few CMV-associated chains specific for CMV antigens.

To note about this clone: The antigen is unknown.

TCRdb's copy holds only in-frame clones and misses some; the assay was immunoSEQ multiplex PCR. This repertoire shows fewer than 120,000 clones, roughly 90% found once; its top ten account for under 2%. There are 15 residues in the CDR3. J was trimmed by 6 bases and V by 5 bases; bases with no gene match: 7. Germline V gene sequence: CDR1 MNHNS, CDR2 SASEGT. The TCR originated in a woman under 30 in good health and CMV-seronegative. The V and J genes are TRBV6-1 and TRBJ2-1; TRBD1 aligns across 10 bases. The sequencing sample was made of PBMCs. CDR3 coding DNA: TGTGCCAGCAGTAAGGGACAGGGGACCGTCAATGAGCAGTTCTTC. The encoded protein is CASSKGQGTVNEQFF.